A selection of T cell receptor beta chains follows, all from one sample in a study of cytomegalovirus exposure and HLA in healthy donors. The method was immunoSEQ multiplex PCR; TCRdb's version includes in-frame clones alone and lacks a portion of them. The sample includes 200,000 to 300,000 clones, 70% to 90% of them seen just once. Sample: PBMCs. These receptors originate from a girl aged 2 to 10 in good health and CMV-seronegative. Both conserved end residues are part of each CDR3. The D gene is left open where the match is weak. Clone size is stated in some rows and not others, as once, few, many or a class when expanded.

j_call: TRBJ1-2
d_call: TRBD1
v_call: TRBV29-1
clone_size: NA
cdr3_aa: CSVGVQGASYGYTF
cdr3_nt: TGCAGCGTTGGGGTCCAGGGGGCCTCCTATGGCTACACCTTC

j_call: TRBJ2-7
d_call: TRBD2
v_call: TRBV19
clone_size: NA
cdr3_aa: CASSRGLAGSTYEQYF
cdr3_nt: TGTGCCAGTAGTCGGGGACTAGCGGGGTCTACCTACGAGCAGTACTTC

j_call: TRBJ1-5
d_call: NA
v_call: TRBV7-9
clone_size: NA
cdr3_aa: CASSSDTPSGPQHF
cdr3_nt: TGTGCCAGCAGTTCAGACACCCCATCAGGCCCCCAGCATTTT

j_call: TRBJ2-3
d_call: TRBD1
v_call: TRBV27
clone_size: NA
cdr3_aa: CASSLRGRRFDTQYF
cdr3_nt: TGTGCCAGCAGTTTGAGGGGGCGACGGTTCGATACGCAGTATTTT

j_call: TRBJ2-5
d_call: TRBD2
v_call: TRBV5-4
clone_size: NA
cdr3_aa: CASRYSGGDVGTQYF
cdr3_nt: TGTGCCAGCAGATATAGCGGGGGGGACGTTGGGACCCAGTACTTC

j_call: TRBJ2-1
d_call: TRBD2
v_call: TRBV5-1
clone_size: NA
cdr3_aa: CASRDGLAGENEQFF
cdr3_nt: TGCGCCAGCAGGGATGGACTAGCGGGAGAGAATGAGCAGTTCTTC

j_call: TRBJ1-3
d_call: NA
v_call: TRBV25-1
clone_size: NA
cdr3_aa: CASSRGAGGNTIYF
cdr3_nt: TGTGCCAGCAGTCGGGGGGCTGGCGGAAACACCATATATTTT

j_call: TRBJ2-7
d_call: NA
v_call: TRBV6-5
clone_size: NA
cdr3_aa: CASSPLRLTAEQYF
cdr3_nt: TGTGCCAGCAGCCCTTTGAGGCTGACGGCCGAGCAGTACTTC

j_call: TRBJ1-1
d_call: NA
v_call: TRBV6-5
clone_size: NA
cdr3_aa: CASSLWASNTEAFF
cdr3_nt: TGTGCCAGCAGTTTGTGGGCCAGCAACACTGAAGCTTTCTTT

j_call: TRBJ1-3
d_call: NA
v_call: TRBV7-9
clone_size: NA
cdr3_aa: CSSSLEGESTIYF
cdr3_nt: TGTTCCAGCAGCTTAGAGGGGGAGTCCACCATATATTTT

j_call: TRBJ2-3
d_call: TRBD2
v_call: TRBV9
clone_size: NA
cdr3_aa: CASSPLAGGATDTQYF
cdr3_nt: TGTGCCAGCAGCCCCCTAGCGGGGGGCGCCACAGATACGCAGTATTTT

j_call: TRBJ1-2
d_call: TRBD1
v_call: TRBV19
clone_size: NA
cdr3_aa: CASSPQTGASYGYTF
cdr3_nt: TGTGCCAGTAGTCCACAGACAGGGGCGTCCTATGGCTACACCTTC

j_call: TRBJ1-2
d_call: TRBD1
v_call: TRBV5-4
clone_size: NA
cdr3_aa: CASSPGQGARGSVYTF
cdr3_nt: TGTGCCAGCAGCCCCGGACAGGGGGCGAGAGGGTCTGTCTACACCTTC

j_call: TRBJ2-3
d_call: NA
v_call: TRBV5-1
clone_size: NA
cdr3_aa: CASRVGQGTDTQYF
cdr3_nt: TGCGCCAGCCGGGTGGGGCAGGGGACAGATACGCAGTATTTT

j_call: TRBJ2-1
d_call: TRBD2
v_call: TRBV28
clone_size: NA
cdr3_aa: CASSLGLAGGNEQFF
cdr3_nt: TGTGCCAGCAGCCTGGGACTAGCGGGAGGCAATGAGCAGTTCTTC

j_call: TRBJ2-7
d_call: NA
v_call: TRBV7-9
clone_size: NA
cdr3_aa: CASSLTPASYEQYF
cdr3_nt: TGTGCCAGCAGCTTAACTCCTGCCTCCTACGAGCAGTACTTC

j_call: TRBJ1-1
d_call: NA
v_call: TRBV7-9
clone_size: NA
cdr3_aa: CASSPRTGISTEAFF
cdr3_nt: TGTGCCAGCAGCCCCAGAACAGGGATCAGCACTGAAGCTTTCTTT

j_call: TRBJ2-5
d_call: NA
v_call: TRBV10-3
clone_size: NA
cdr3_aa: CAISIADQETQYF
cdr3_nt: TGTGCCATCAGTATAGCGGACCAAGAGACCCAGTACTTC

j_call: TRBJ1-1
d_call: TRBD1
v_call: TRBV9
clone_size: NA
cdr3_aa: CASSVGTGGTEAFF
cdr3_nt: TGTGCCAGCAGCGTAGGGACAGGGGGCACTGAAGCTTTCTTT

j_call: TRBJ2-7
d_call: TRBD2
v_call: TRBV30
clone_size: NA
cdr3_aa: CAWSVTSGGYEQYF
cdr3_nt: TGTGCCTGGAGTGTTACTAGCGGGGGATACGAGCAGTACTTC

j_call: TRBJ1-6
d_call: TRBD1
v_call: TRBV4-2
clone_size: NA
cdr3_aa: CASSQPGQGLYSPLHF
cdr3_nt: TGTGCCAGCAGCCAGCCGGGACAGGGGTTATATTCACCCCTCCACTTT

j_call: TRBJ2-1
d_call: TRBD2
v_call: TRBV5-4
clone_size: few
cdr3_aa: CASSLGVLAGDINEQFF
cdr3_nt: TGTGCCAGCAGCTTGGGGGTCTTAGCGGGGGACATCAATGAGCAGTTCTTC

j_call: TRBJ1-6
d_call: TRBD1
v_call: TRBV7-9
clone_size: NA
cdr3_aa: CASSSLDRSSYNSPLHF
cdr3_nt: TGTGCCAGCAGCTCTCTGGACAGGAGCTCCTATAATTCACCCCTCCACTTT